This T cell receptor (beta chain) was sequenced for a study of blood T cell repertoires in COVID-19. The assay was immunoSEQ multiplex PCR, and TCRdb's table has in-frame clones only and misses some. The sample shows about 100,000 clones, around 90% of them seen only once. Germline CDR1 is MNHNY and CDR2 is SVGAGI (reference sequence). The length of the CDR3 is 13 residues. V shed 2 bases and J shed 11 bases, with 15 bases lying between them. The chain couples TRBV6-6 to TRBJ1-1; D possibly corresponds to TRBD1 (6 bases). This TCR was sampled from a human donor in a cohort sampled during active COVID-19. The material sequenced was peripheral blood. As DNA, the CDR3 is TGTGCCAGCAGTTACGAGGAGGTCCAGGGGGCTTTCTTT. It specifies CASSYEEVQGAFF.